This T cell receptor (beta chain) was retrieved from a study of T cell clonotyping in hematopoietic cell transplantation (dated by TCRdb to the early 2020s). For the wider study: A total of 130 to 150 blood samples were collected in the study from a few dozen consecutive transplant recipients and their related donors. Patients were recruited between September 2015 and 2017 and followed until September 2020 or death.

Comment on this clone: Its antigen remains undetermined. Qualities for individual bases were not recorded, and no much larger clone is one base off.

The paper's findings and limits, for the study overall: Sample size was limited, and cells were not sorted, so CD4 and CD8 repertoire contributions could not be separated. Recipient TCR diversity fell after transplant, with pathologically expanded clonotypes rising progressively from day 30 to day 180. Overlap with donor repertoires was found for only a small fraction of recipient repertoires, with over 95% found to appear de novo at the given depth. Inverse Simpson Index values from donors and from recipients before transplant predicted broader TCR repertoire diversity after transplant.

The sample's time point label is to be understood as: 30 days after allo-HCT. Recipient blood was collected about 28 days before transplant and at days 30, 100 and 180 after transplant. Nuclei Lysis Solution was used to extract genomic DNA from fresh or cryopreserved unfractionated peripheral blood mononuclear cells. TCR beta CDR3 regions were amplified from genomic DNA with the immunoSEQ assay, a bias-controlled multiplex PCR using V- and J-specific primers. A proprietary barcode and Illumina adapter sequences were added to the CDR3 amplicons in a second PCR step. CDR3 libraries were sequenced on an Illumina MiSeq instrument. The paper's data handling went like this. Export and quality control were handled in immunoSEQ Analyzer 3.0, while downstream analyses relied on R Bioconductor and Immunarch. Only productive rearrangements within the normalized downsampled data set were used in the calculation of repertoire metrics. In the normalized cohort, a clonotype counted as pathologically expanded if the clonotype was larger than 5 templates. The Inverse Simpson Index was used to measure repertoire diversity. To capture all clonotypes, CMV-specificity analyses were performed on the non-normalized data set. TCRdb stores this immuneACCESS table with in-frame sequences only. Part of the clones is absent; in the studies checked, under half of the shortfall reflects unresolved V genes, and no reason is known for the rest. D and trimming come from the DNA, and the V and J calls and clone size come from that table. The sample includes about 4,300 clones, with about 94% observed a single time. The top ten hold 4% to 5.5% of the sample.

The sample in question was peripheral blood mononuclear cells, obtained 30 days after allogeneic stem cell transplant. The clonotype originates from an older male patient who had an allogeneic stem cell transplant from an unrelated donor, so T cells may come from the graft donor. Some clones in this sample may be carry-over from other donors' samples.

CDR3 protein: CASSLRGSIAGELFF. The DNA sequence reads TGTGCCAGCAGCTTAAGGGGGAGTATCGCCGGGGAGCTGTTTTTT. The sequence is built from TRBV7-2 and TRBJ2-2; TRBD1 could be the D gene, as 6 bases match. CDR1 SGHTA and CDR2 FQGNSA are derived from the germline V gene. Taken from cysteine to phenylalanine, the CDR3 has 15 residues. Just the 45-base CDR3 DNA is kept, in frame starting at base 1. The trim is 2 bases for V and 6 bases for J, with a gap of 13 bases between the germline ends.